The 27 T cell receptor beta chains presented below share a single source sample, sequenced in a study of cytomegalovirus exposure and HLA in healthy donors. With 60 Vbeta and 13 Jbeta primers, the PCR was carried out. Assay: immunoSEQ multiplex PCR; the TCRdb copy retains only in-frame clones and omits some. Of 70,000 to 100,000 clones listed, around 84% are singletons. Sequenced input: PBMCs. These receptors were obtained from a man younger than 35 in good health and CMV-seronegative.

This chain joins TRBV7-2 and TRBJ2-7, with TRBD1 matching over 7 bases. This CDR3 has 15 amino acids. After removal of 5 bases from V and 1 base from J, the junction contained 8 bases not matched to a gene. Germline CDR1 SGHTA, CDR2 FQGNSA. CDR3: CASSPTGEPSYEQYF. The CDR3 DNA is TGTGCCAGCAGCCCTACAGGGGAGCCTTCCTACGAGCAGTACTTC.

The rearrangement joins TRBV2 to TRBJ1-1; possibly TRBD1 for D (6 bases). This CDR3 region has 13 residues. The V end lost 5 bases, the J end lost 4 bases, and 11 bases lay between the germline ends. Germline-derived CDR1 and CDR2 are SNHLY and FYNNEI. This CDR3 is CASSWGPGTEAFF. CDR3 in DNA: TGTGCCAGCAGTTGGGGGCCTGGCACTGAAGCTTTCTTT.

Concerning this clone: The sample holds other DNA sequences that translate to the same CDR3. The gene calls are TRBV19 and TRBJ1-1, with D possibly TRBD1 on 5 matching bases. Trimming cost V 5 bases and J 6 bases, with 10 bases left between them. The CDR3 spans 12 residues. Germline V gene sequence: CDR1 LNHDA, CDR2 SQIVND (reference sequence). The CDR3 sequence is CASSSRTPEAFF. CDR3 sequence (DNA): TGTGCCAGTAGTTCCAGGACACCTGAAGCTTTCTTT.

CDR3 sequence: CASSNNRRSGANVLTF. In DNA, the CDR3 is TGCGCCAGCAGTAATAACAGGCGCTCTGGGGCCAACGTCCTGACTTTC. The chain links TRBV10-2 to TRBJ2-6, with a possible D match to TRBD1 (5 bases). V lost 5 bases and J 0 bases, leaving 11 bases between the germline ends. This CDR3 has 16 residues. The germline V gene encodes CDR1 WSHSY and CDR2 SAAADI.

This clone was seen once. CDR3 residues: CASSEMAGADGMGCEQYF. As DNA, the CDR3 is TGTGCCAGCAGTGAAATGGCGGGGGCGGATGGGATGGGATGCGAGCAGTACTTC. The chain employs TRBV6-1 and TRBJ2-7; possible D gene TRBD2, 7 bases. Trimming shortened V by 2 bases and J by 6 bases, and 26 bases separated the two germline ends. This CDR3 region has 18 residues. CDR1 is MNHNS, CDR2 SASEGT, per germline.

This clone has just a few counts. The CDR3 DNA follows: TGCGCCAGCAGCTTGGGGGGGGGCACCACAGATACGCAGTATTTT. Amino acid sequence: CASSLGGGTTDTQYF. The rearrangement links TRBV5-1 to TRBJ2-3; weak D call: TRBD2 (7 bases). This CDR3 contains 15 residues. Trimming left V 0 bases short and J 2 bases short, with 10 bases between. The germline gives CDR1 SGHRS, CDR2 YFSETQ.

Concerning this clone: This specimen includes other DNA sequences encoding the same CDR3. The chain is built from TRBV7-9 and TRBJ2-7; no definite D call. The CDR3 is 13 amino acids. V was shortened by 5 bases and J by 0 bases, with 8 bases between the two germline ends. The germline V gene has CDR1 SEHNR and CDR2 FQNEAQ (reference sequence). This CDR3 reads CASSPPGSYEQYF. For the CDR3, the DNA is TGTGCCAGCAGCCCCCCCGGCTCCTACGAGCAGTACTTC.

V usage is TRBV14 and J usage is TRBJ2-2; maybe TRBD1 (5 bases). The CDR3 loop spans 15 amino acids. Germline V gene data show CDR1 as SGHDN and CDR2 as FVKESK. The ends were cut back, 3 bases at V and 1 base at J, with 9 bases in the middle. The CDR3 reads CASSHRVENTGELFF. CDR3 DNA: TGTGCCAGCAGCCACAGGGTTGAGAACACCGGGGAGCTGTTTTTT.

V usage is TRBV27 and J usage is TRBJ2-3; 8 positions match TRBD2. The germline V gene encodes CDR1 MNHEY and CDR2 SMNVEV (reference sequence). The CDR3 covers 15 residues. V was clipped by 3 bases and J by 8 bases; unmatched bases: 10. The CDR3 sequence: CASSLPLAGGLTQYF. The CDR3 DNA is TGTGCCAGCAGTTTGCCTTTGGCGGGGGGTCTTACGCAGTATTTT.

This chain uses TRBV4-2 with TRBJ2-3; 9 bases are shared with TRBD2. The V and J ends lost 3 bases and 5 bases, in that order; junction bases with no gene match: 12. The CDR3 is 17 amino acids. Per germline, CDR1 LGHNA and CDR2 YNFKEQ. The CDR3 coding sequence is TGTGCCAGCAGCCAGGAAATAGCGGGGGACCCCCTAGATACGCAGTATTTT. Translated, it gives CASSQEIAGDPLDTQYF.

CDR3 region: CASSKGQGISYEQYF. The CDR3 nucleotides read TGTGCCAGCAGCAAGGGACAGGGGATTTCCTACGAGCAGTACTTC. This chain connects TRBV11-3 to TRBJ2-7, with 10 bases lining up with TRBD1. The CDR3 totals 15 residues. CDR1 SGHNT and CDR2 YENEEA come from the germline V gene. V was clipped by 5 bases and J by 1 base; unmatched bases: 5.

The V and J genes are TRBV29-1 and TRBJ2-5; D unresolved. The DNA end lines up better with TRBJ2-7; the J call may be wrong. The CDR3 is 11 amino acids. The germline V gene encodes CDR1 SQVTM and CDR2 ANQGSEA. The CDR3 region has the DNA TGCAGCGTTTTCGTTTCCTACGAGCAGTACTTC. It codes for CSVFVSYEQYF.

This chain joins TRBV20-1 and TRBJ2-7; the D gene is possibly TRBD2 (5 bases). Germline V gene data show CDR1 as DFQATT and CDR2 as SNEGSKA (reference sequence). Trimming shortened V by 5 bases and J by 5 bases, and 10 bases separated the two germline ends. The length of the CDR3 is 11 residues. CDR3 DNA sequence: TGCAGTGCTCGGCTAGCTCACGAGCAGTACTTC. The encoded protein is CSARLAHEQYF.

The chain uses TRBV7-6 and TRBJ1-1, with D tentatively TRBD1 (6 bases). CDR3 length: 15 residues. CDR1 and CDR2 (germline): SGHVS, FNYEAQ. Trimming left V 3 bases short and J 0 bases short, with 11 bases between. CDR3: CASSLPTGMNTEAFF. The DNA of the CDR3 is TGTGCCAGCAGCTTGCCGACAGGAATGAACACTGAAGCTTTCTTT.

V usage is TRBV19 and J usage is TRBJ1-5, with a weak D call TRBD1 (5 bases). Germline V gene lookup returns CDR1 LNHDA and CDR2 SQIVND (reference sequence). The CDR3 contains 14 residues. With 4 bases removed from V and 2 bases from J, the gap between germline ends came to 9 bases. The CDR3 is CASSRGEGNQPQHF. CDR3 DNA sequence: TGTGCCAGTAGTAGAGGGGAGGGCAATCAGCCCCAGCATTTT.

Concerning this clone: Other DNA sequences within the sample encode an identical CDR3. This rearrangement joins TRBV18 to TRBJ2-7; D is unresolved. V lost 3 bases, J lost 0 bases, and 6 bases lay in between. The CDR3 contains 13 residues. Looked up from germline, CDR1 is KGHSH and CDR2 is LQKENI. The CDR3 DNA follows: TGTGCCAGCTCACCTCCGAGCTCCTACGAGCAGTACTTC. It specifies CASSPPSSYEQYF.

This clone turned up a few times. Other DNA sequences in the sample encode the same CDR3. The chain is built from TRBV5-1 and TRBJ1-1, with D possibly matching TRBD1 (5 bases). The CDR3 totals 13 residues. The V gene's germline CDR1 is SGHRS and CDR2 YFSETQ. Trimming shortened V by 4 bases and J by 1 base, and 8 bases separated the two germline ends. CDR3 coding DNA: TGCGCCAGCAGCGGCGGACAGAACACTGAAGCTTTCTTT. Its protein is CASSGGQNTEAFF.

This clone has only a few counts. Here the CDR3 reads CASSFDRAEAFF. The CDR3 DNA reads as TGCGCCAGCAGCTTCGACAGGGCTGAAGCTTTCTTT. The chain links TRBV5-1 to TRBJ1-1, with 7 nucleotides matching TRBD1. The CDR3 loop spans 12 amino acids. Germline loops: CDR1 SGHRS, CDR2 YFSETQ. The J segment lost 6 bases and the V segment lost 2 bases, leaving 1 base of the junction unmatched.

The chain joins TRBV15 to TRBJ1-1; 10 bases fit TRBD1. CDR1 and CDR2 from the germline V gene are LNHNV and YYDKDF (reference sequence). The CDR3 has 16 residues. The trim removed 0 bases at V and 5 bases at J, leaving 6 bases unmatched. DNA for the CDR3: TGTGCCACCAGCAGAGATCGGGGACAGGGGACGACTGAAGCTTTCTTT. It yields the protein CATSRDRGQGTTEAFF.

The chain couples TRBV10-3 to TRBJ1-4; D is undetermined. V lost 0 bases, J lost 8 bases, and 7 bases lay in between. CDR3 length: 13 amino acids. Per the germline V gene, CDR1 is ENHRY and CDR2 is SYGVKD. The chain's CDR3 is CAISESVAEKLFF. In DNA form, the CDR3 reads TGTGCCATCAGTGAGTCGGTGGCAGAAAAACTGTTTTTT.

The chain carries TRBV2 and TRBJ1-6; D might be TRBD1 (6 bases). The CDR3 length is 13 residues. V gave up 7 bases and J gave up 8 bases, with 12 bases separating them. Germline V gene lookup returns CDR1 SNHLY and CDR2 FYNNEI. The CDR3 DNA sequence: TGTGCCAGCAAAGCAGGGGTGGATTCACCCCTCCACTTT. This gives the protein CASKAGVDSPLHF.

The table lists this clone with a count of one. V is TRBV7-2 and J is TRBJ2-3, with 8 bases matching TRBD2. CDR1 SGHTA and CDR2 FQGNSA come from the germline V gene. The CDR3 loop spans 17 amino acids. V shed 5 bases and J 0 bases; nucleotides not matched to a gene: 10. CDR3 protein: CASSLTGGIPSTDTQYF. The CDR3 region has the DNA TGTGCCAGCAGCCTTACGGGGGGGATTCCTAGCACAGATACGCAGTATTTT.

This chain connects TRBV4-1 to TRBJ2-2; D perhaps matches TRBD2 (5 bases). Trimming left V 5 bases short and J 4 bases short, with 23 bases between. Per the germline V gene, CDR1 is MGHRA and CDR2 is YSYEKL. There are 18 residues in the CDR3. CDR3 loop: CASSSQPERGLSTGELFF. DNA for the CDR3: TGCGCCAGCAGCTCCCAACCTGAGAGAGGGTTGAGCACCGGGGAGCTGTTTTTT.

This chain uses TRBV5-1 with TRBJ2-5; 9 nucleotides match TRBD1. Germline V CDR1 and CDR2: SGHRS, YFSETQ. CDR3 length equals 16 residues. The V segment lost 5 bases and the J segment 4 bases; nucleotides outside the gene matches: 12. CDR3 sequence (DNA): TGCGCCAGCAGGCGCTCCCCGGGACAGGGTGCAGAGACCCAGTACTTC. This encodes CASRRSPGQGAETQYF.

This chain uses TRBV5-6 with TRBJ1-2, with TRBD1 matching over 7 bases. CDR3 length equals 14 residues. The V and J ends lost 4 bases and 7 bases, in that order; junction bases with no gene match: 10. Germline values: CDR1 SGHDT, CDR2 YYEEEE. The CDR3 DNA reads as TGTGCCAGCAGCCGGCAACAGGGGATTGCTGGCTACACCTTC. Translated: CASSRQQGIAGYTF.

The gene calls are TRBV9 and TRBJ2-7, with TRBD2 as a possible D gene (6 bases). The CDR3 spans 15 residues. The germline CDR1 and CDR2 sequences are SGDLS and YYNGEE. V was cut by 0 bases and J by 3 bases, with 13 bases left in between. The CDR3 is CASSVGGDFLYEQYF. CDR3 nucleotides: TGTGCCAGCAGCGTAGGGGGGGACTTCCTCTACGAGCAGTACTTC. Full variable domain (missing parts from reference TRBV9 and TRBJ2-7): DSGVTQTPKHLITATGQRVTLRCSPRSGDLSVYWYQQSLDQGLQFLIQYYNGEERAKGNILERFSAQQFPDLHSELNLSSLELGDSALYFCASSVGGDFLYEQYFGPGTRLTVT.

The V and J genes are TRBV5-1 and TRBJ1-1, with 8 bases lining up with TRBD1. The CDR3 contains 16 residues. Trimming cost V 3 bases and J 4 bases; bases outside gene matches: 11. CDR1 and CDR2 from the germline V gene are SGHRS and YFSETQ. CDR3 protein: CASSSRAGGEGTEAFF. CDR3 in DNA: TGCGCCAGCAGCTCCCGGGCAGGGGGCGAGGGCACTGAAGCTTTCTTT.